The sequence of this T cell receptor beta chain was determined in a study of graft-versus-host responses after intestinal transplantation. Study at large: Isolated intestinal, liver-intestinal, or multivisceral transplants were what recipients had.

Assay used: immunoSEQ multiplex PCR; TCRdb lists only in-frame clones, some missing. The sample carries fewer than 120,000 clones, just under 95% recorded once. A word on this clone: As yet, its antigen is unknown.

Trimming cost V 10 bases and J 0 bases, with 19 bases left between them. CDR1 and CDR2 (germline): WSHSY, SAAADI. The CDR3 is 15 amino acids. The TCR sequence derives from a human donor who received an intestinal transplant. The rearrangement joins TRBV10-2 to TRBJ2-7; TRBD2 might be the D (6 bases). The sequences come from unstimulated CD8+ T cells sorted from spleen or lymph node cells, collected before intestinal transplant. The CDR3 protein is CANLEEGGSSYEQYF. CDR3 in DNA: TGCGCCAACCTAGAGGAGGGAGGTAGCTCCTACGAGCAGTACTTC.